The sample holds many counts of the clone carrying this T cell receptor (beta chain). Its antigen is still unknown. This specimen belongs to a study of T cell repertoires in cytomegalovirus infection. Study background: Newly reported HLA-C-restricted and thoroughly characterized HLA-B-restricted CMV epitopes were employed. From public TCR beta signatures came an indication of both CMV infection and matching HLA type.

In germline, CDR1 is SGHTA, CDR2 FQGNSA. With 6 bases removed from V and 2 bases from J, the gap between germline ends came to 14 bases. This CDR3 spans 15 amino acids. TCRdb called the reads again in MiXCR, with one record for every CDR3 protein. Of about 570,000 distinct CDR3 sequences in the sample, around 40% are singletons; the top ten hold roughly 50%. Findings of the study overall: The study identified carriers of CMV plus the relevant HLA from cumulative public TCR beta family frequency.

V and J are TRBV7-2 and TRBJ1-3; D call uncertain. This clonotype was obtained from a human donor in good health (CMV status not recorded). Some clones in this sample may be carry-over from other donors' samples. The sequences come from cultured PBMCs, collected from culture after CMV antigen stimulation. DNA of the CDR3: TGTGCCAGCAGGCAAGCGGGGTTGGCTGGAAACACCATATATTTT. Amino acid sequence: CASRQAGLAGNTIYF.